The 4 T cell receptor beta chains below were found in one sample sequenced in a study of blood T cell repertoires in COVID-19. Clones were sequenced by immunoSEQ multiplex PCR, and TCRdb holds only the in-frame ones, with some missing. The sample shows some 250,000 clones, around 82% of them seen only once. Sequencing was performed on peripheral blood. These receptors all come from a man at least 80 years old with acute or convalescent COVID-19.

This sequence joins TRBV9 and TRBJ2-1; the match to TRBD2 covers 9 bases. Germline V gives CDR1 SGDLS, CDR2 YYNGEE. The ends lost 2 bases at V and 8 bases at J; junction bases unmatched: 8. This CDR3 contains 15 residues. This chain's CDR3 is CASSVGGAGGYEQFF. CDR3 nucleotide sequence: TGTGCCAGCAGCGTTGGGGGAGCGGGAGGTTATGAGCAGTTCTTC.

CDR3 nucleotide sequence: TGTGCCAGCAGTCACGACGGGAACTATGGCTACACCTTC. Encoded protein: CASSHDGNYGYTF. The V and J genes are TRBV6-6 and TRBJ1-2; D unresolved. The CDR3 loop spans 13 amino acids. Germline CDR1 reads MNHNY; CDR2 reads SVGAGI (reference sequence). V lost 5 bases and J 2 bases, leaving 9 bases between the germline ends.

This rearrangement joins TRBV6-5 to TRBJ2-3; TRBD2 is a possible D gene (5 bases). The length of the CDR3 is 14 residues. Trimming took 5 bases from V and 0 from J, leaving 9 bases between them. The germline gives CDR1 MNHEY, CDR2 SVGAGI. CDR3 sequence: CASSRRDSTDTQYF. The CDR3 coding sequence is TGTGCCAGCAGTCGCCGGGATAGCACAGATACGCAGTATTTT.

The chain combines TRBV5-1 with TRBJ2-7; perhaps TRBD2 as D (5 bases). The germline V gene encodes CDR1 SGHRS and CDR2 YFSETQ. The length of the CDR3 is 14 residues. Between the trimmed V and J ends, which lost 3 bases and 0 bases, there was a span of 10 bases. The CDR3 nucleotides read TGCGCCAGCAGCTCCGGGGTGACCTCCTACGAGCAGTACTTC. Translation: CASSSGVTSYEQYF.